This passage covers 30 T cell receptor beta chains from one sample sequenced in a study of T cell repertoires in cytomegalovirus infection. One entry per CDR3 protein, called by TCRdb with MiXCR from the reads. The data contain 300,000 or so distinct CDR3 sequences, about 25% of them singletons. The sequenced material came from PBMCs. These receptors were taken from a human donor in good health (CMV status not recorded). Some clones in this sample may be carry-over from other donors' samples.

The rearrangement joins TRBV30 to TRBJ2-2; TRBD2 agrees at 14 bases. This CDR3 has 15 residues. V was pared by 2 bases and J by 6 bases, with 2 bases of the junction left unmatched. Germline V lookup: CDR1 GTSNPN, CDR2 SVGIG (reference sequence). Written as DNA, the CDR3 is TGTGCCTGGAGTAGGACTAGCGGGAGGCCCGGGGAGCTGTTTTTT. Amino acids: CAWSRTSGRPGELFF. Combining the CDR3 with reference TRBV30 and TRBJ2-2 gives the whole variable domain SQTIHQWPATLVQPVGSPLSLECTVEGTSNPNLYWYRQAAGRGLQLLFYSVGIGQISSEVPQNLSASRPQDRQFILSSKKLLLSDSGFYLCAWSRTSGRPGELFFGEGSRLTVL.

Only a few counts were recorded for this clonotype. V gene TRBV28 combines with J gene TRBJ2-7; 9 nucleotides line up with TRBD1. Trimming removed 5 bases from V and 2 bases from J; junction bases left unmatched: 7. In germline, CDR1 is MDHEN, CDR2 SYDVKM. CDR3 size: 15 residues. The CDR3 DNA reads TGTGCCAGCAGTAAACCGGGACAGGGCGCCTACGAGCAGTACTTC. This sequence encodes CASSKPGQGAYEQYF.

This chain uses TRBV28 with TRBJ2-5; either TRBD1 or TRBD2 may supply D (5 bases each). Germline-derived CDR1 and CDR2 are MDHEN and SYDVKM. The ends were cut back, 2 bases at V and 4 bases at J, with 14 bases in the middle. The CDR3 is made up of 15 amino acids. CDR3 region: CASSLTSVGGETQYF. Here the CDR3 DNA reads TGTGCCAGCAGTTTAACTTCGGTTGGGGGAGAGACCCAGTACTTC. Combining the CDR3 with reference TRBV28 and TRBJ2-5 gives the whole variable domain DVKVTQSSRYLVKRTGEKVFLECVQDMDHENMFWYRQDPGLGLRLIYFSYDVKMKEKGDIPEGYSVSREKKERFSLILESASTNQTSMYLCASSLTSVGGETQYFGPGTRLLVL.

This clonotype was recorded only once. The chain is built from TRBV7-2 and TRBJ2-3, with TRBD2 identical over 11 bases. Germline CDR1 reads SGHTA; CDR2 reads FQGNSA. V lost 1 base and J lost 2; bases outside the gene matches: 2. This CDR3 has 16 residues. The CDR3 here is CASSLGTSGLTDTQYF. DNA for the CDR3: TGTGCCAGCAGCTTAGGGACTAGCGGGCTCACAGATACGCAGTATTTT.

This chain uses TRBV2 with TRBJ2-1; TRBD2 is a possible D gene (5 bases). This CDR3 comprises 11 residues. Per germline, CDR1 SNHLY and CDR2 FYNNEI. The germline V and J ends were trimmed by 10 bases and 5 bases, with 9 bases remaining between them. CDR3 bases: TGTGCCACGGGATTTCACAATGAGCAGTTCTTC. This encodes CATGFHNEQFF.

This clonotype was counted between two and nine times. CDR3 DNA sequence: TGTGCCAGCAGCTTGGGGCCAGGGGGACTCTACGAGCAGTACTTC. It specifies CASSLGPGGLYEQYF. The J gene is TRBJ2-7, the V gene TRBV5-6, with a weak D call TRBD1 (7 bases). The germline CDR1 and CDR2 sequences are SGHDT and YYEEEE. The V end was cut by 0 bases, the J end by 3 bases, with 13 bases between. The CDR3 has 15 residues.

V and J are TRBV28 and TRBJ2-1; possibly TRBD2 for D (5 bases). The V and J ends lost 2 bases and 3 bases respectively, with 17 bases between them. Germline V gene sequence: CDR1 MDHEN, CDR2 SYDVKM. The length of the CDR3 is 17 residues. CDR3 DNA sequence: TGTGCCAGCAGTTTAAGCAGCGGCCAGGTGGGCTACAATGAGCAGTTCTTC. As protein: CASSLSSGQVGYNEQFF.

The table lists this clonotype with many counts. The rearrangement links TRBV7-2 to TRBJ2-1; no firm D call. The CDR3 runs 15 residues. Germline V gene sequence: CDR1 SGHTA, CDR2 FQGNSA. Trimming removed 0 bases from V and 8 bases from J, with 14 bases in between. DNA of the CDR3: TGTGCCAGCAGCTTAGCGGCCATGGTCGACTATGAGCAGTTCTTC. This gives the protein CASSLAAMVDYEQFF.

This chain connects TRBV25-1 to TRBJ2-5, with 7 bases identical to TRBD2. The junction had 10 bases not matched to a gene; V was cut back by 4 bases and J by 5 bases. The germline V gene encodes CDR1 MGHDK and CDR2 SYGVNS. CDR3 length equals 15 residues. CDR3 in DNA: TGTGCCAGCAGTGTCGATGCGGGAGCTGCCGAGACCCAGTACTTC. Its protein product is CASSVDAGAAETQYF.

The chain combines TRBV7-3 with TRBJ1-5, with TRBD1 identical over 10 bases. After removal of 5 bases from V and 6 bases from J, the junction contained 4 bases not matched to a gene. Germline CDR1 is SGHTA and CDR2 is FQGTGA. The CDR3 covers 14 residues. The CDR3 sequence: CASSRDRGLQPQHF. The CDR3 DNA is TGTGCCAGCAGCCGCGACAGGGGGCTTCAGCCCCAGCATTTT.

The chain combines TRBV7-8 with TRBJ1-5, with a tentative D call TRBD1 (5 bases). V gave up 4 bases and J gave up 1 base, with 14 bases separating them. In germline, CDR1 is SGHVS, CDR2 FQNEAQ. The CDR3 spans 16 residues. The CDR3 region has the DNA TGTGCCAGCAGCTCAAGCCGCCGGGGGAGCAATCAGCCCCAGCATTTT. Its protein is CASSSSRRGSNQPQHF.

The J gene is TRBJ2-1, the V gene TRBV2; 7 positions match TRBD1. There are 14 residues in the CDR3. With V trimmed by 4 bases and J by 4 bases, 4 bases remained unmatched. Germline V gene lookup returns CDR1 SNHLY and CDR2 FYNNEI. CDR3 coding DNA: TGTGCCAGCAGTGTCCGGACAGGATACAATGAGCAGTTCTTC. Translated: CASSVRTGYNEQFF.

The chain combines TRBV27 with TRBJ2-7, with D possibly being TRBD1 (5 bases). This CDR3 region has 14 residues. The V end was cut by 3 bases, the J end by 5 bases, with 14 bases between. Per the germline V gene, CDR1 is MNHEY and CDR2 is SMNVEV (reference sequence). CDR3 protein: CASSLTVPPHEQYF. The DNA of the CDR3 is TGTGCCAGCAGTTTGACAGTCCCACCCCACGAGCAGTACTTC.

This chain joins TRBV7-3 and TRBJ1-1; 7 bases are shared with TRBD1. Germline-derived CDR1 and CDR2 are SGHTA and FQGTGA. The CDR3 is 13 residues long. V lost 10 bases, J lost 0 bases, and 5 bases stayed unmatched. The CDR3 region is CATKQGLNTEAFF. Written as DNA, the CDR3 is TGTGCCACCAAACAGGGGCTGAACACTGAAGCTTTCTTT.

The table lists this clonotype with many counts. The chain carries TRBV7-2 and TRBJ1-1, with D unresolved. The CDR3 runs to 12 residues. V lost 1 base and J 2 bases, leaving 2 bases between the germline ends. Germline V gene sequence: CDR1 SGHTA, CDR2 FQGNSA. DNA of the CDR3: TGTGCCAGCAGCTTAGACAACACTGAAGCTTTCTTT. Amino acid sequence: CASSLDNTEAFF.

This chain links TRBV7-6 with TRBJ2-3, with TRBD2 matching over 10 bases. CDR3 length: 17 amino acids. Trimming removed 1 base from V and 3 bases from J; junction bases left unmatched: 7. Germline CDR1 reads SGHVS; CDR2 reads FNYEAQ. Written as DNA, the CDR3 is TGTGCCAGCAGCTTAGACCATGGACTAGCGGATACAGATACGCAGTATTTT. This encodes CASSLDHGLADTDTQYF.

The table lists this clonotype with a few counts. This chain uses TRBV5-1 with TRBJ2-7; TRBD1 matches 12 bases. Germline-derived CDR1 and CDR2 are SGHRS and YFSETQ. Losses at the gene ends were 3 bases for V and 9 bases for J; bases not matched to a gene: 7. The CDR3 runs to 14 residues. Written as DNA, the CDR3 is TGCGCCAGCAGCTGGGGGGACAGGGGGCAAAGGCAGTACTTC. This encodes CASSWGDRGQRQYF.

This chain uses TRBV20-1 with TRBJ2-6; D possibly corresponds to TRBD1 (7 bases). Germline CDR1 reads DFQATT; CDR2 reads SNEGSKA (reference sequence). This CDR3 is built from 16 residues. The V and J ends lost 0 bases and 1 base respectively, with 10 bases between them. CDR3 residues: CSARDQGGSGANVLTF. CDR3 nucleotides: TGCAGTGCTAGAGATCAGGGGGGTTCTGGGGCCAACGTCCTGACTTTC.

This clonotype was recorded at least ten times. The gene calls are TRBV29-1 and TRBJ2-5; TRBD1 might be the D (6 bases). The V end lost 1 base, the J end lost 2 bases, and 17 bases lay between the germline ends. The CDR3 length is 16 residues. Germline V gene data show CDR1 as SQVTM and CDR2 as ANQGSEA. DNA of the CDR3: TGCAGCGTTGAAGGACAGGTGGGAGCCGGACAAGAGACCCAGTACTTC. Protein: CSVEGQVGAGQETQYF.

This clonotype turned up a few times. The gene calls are TRBV20-1 and TRBJ2-1, with D uncertain. V was clipped by 5 bases and J by 4 bases, with 9 bases between them. The CDR3 loop spans 12 amino acids. Germline values: CDR1 DFQATT, CDR2 SNEGSKA (reference sequence). CDR3 DNA sequence: TGCAGTGCTTTAGACACTTACAATGAGCAGTTCTTC. It codes for CSALDTYNEQFF.

In this sample, this clonotype turned up a few times. This chain uses TRBV11-2 with TRBJ2-3; D not certain. V lost 5 bases, J lost 4 bases, and 19 bases lay in between. Germline CDR1 and CDR2: SGHAT and FQNNGV. CDR3 length: 16 amino acids. The CDR3 coding sequence is TGTGCCAGCAGCACGATGGCAGCCGGGCACCCAGATACGCAGTATTTT. It encodes CASSTMAAGHPDTQYF.

This clonotype has ten or more counts. V is TRBV11-2 and J is TRBJ2-2; possibly TRBD2 for D (6 bases). The length of the CDR3 is 17 residues. The V gene lost 1 base and the J gene lost 1 base, with 13 bases spanning the gap. Per the germline V gene, CDR1 is SGHAT and CDR2 is FQNNGV. The CDR3 region has the DNA TGTGCCAGCAGCTTAGGGGACTCAGCGAGGAACACCGGGGAGCTGTTTTTT. It encodes CASSLGDSARNTGELFF.

This clonotype was picked up a small number of times. The chain employs TRBV27 and TRBJ2-5, with 8 bases aligning to TRBD2. Germline CDR1 is MNHEY and CDR2 is SMNVEV (reference sequence). V lost 2 bases, J lost 5 bases, and 4 bases stayed unmatched. CDR3 size: 14 residues. This CDR3 reads CASSLAGRGETQYF. Here the CDR3 DNA reads TGTGCCAGCAGTTTAGCCGGGAGGGGGGAGACCCAGTACTTC.

The V gene is TRBV6-2 or TRBV6-3, the J gene TRBJ2-3; no firm D call. CDR3 length equals 14 residues. Per the germline V gene, CDR1 is MNHEY and CDR2 is SVGEGT. Trimming cost V 6 bases and J 2 bases, with 12 bases left between them. The CDR3 bases are TGTGCCAGCAGAACGTCTACCTACACAGATACGCAGTATTTT. Its protein is CASRTSTYTDTQYF.

This clonotype appeared many times. V usage is TRBV7-9 and J usage is TRBJ1-5, with unresolved D. CDR3 length: 16 amino acids. CDR1 and CDR2 (germline): SEHNR, FQNEAQ (reference sequence). Trimming removed 5 bases from V and 3 bases from J, with 17 bases in between. CDR3 nucleotides: TGTGCCAGCAGCCCTCTCCTTGGCAGAAACAATCAGCCCCAGCATTTT. Its protein is CASSPLLGRNNQPQHF.

This clonotype was seen many times. This chain links TRBV7-9 with TRBJ1-6; 7 bases agree with TRBD1. The junction had 0 bases not matched to a gene; V was cut back by 2 bases and J by 14 bases. The CDR3 totals 11 residues. Germline assignment: CDR1 SEHNR and CDR2 FQNEAQ (reference sequence). CDR3 sequence reads: CASSLTGALHF. The CDR3, as DNA: TGTGCCAGCAGCTTAACAGGGGCCCTCCACTTT.

This clonotype was counted a few times. This chain links TRBV12-3 or TRBV12-4 with TRBJ1-3; D call uncertain. CDR3 length equals 16 residues. V was clipped by 4 bases and J by 0 bases, with 13 bases between them. The CDR3 DNA sequence: TGTGCCAGCAGTTCCAATATCATAGGCTCTGGAAACACCATATATTTT. Amino acids: CASSSNIIGSGNTIYF.

About this clonotype: At one boundary the junction diverges from the germline segment, which might be a read error. This chain uses TRBV20-1 with TRBJ2-7; D is unresolved. CDR3 length equals 11 residues. CDR1 is DFQATT and CDR2 is SNEGSKA in the germline V gene (reference sequence). CDR3 sequence: CSARGGYKQYF. CDR3 coding DNA: TGCAGTGCTAGAGGTGGCTACAAGCAGTACTTC.

The chain couples TRBV5-1 to TRBJ2-7, with no clear D. The germline V gene has CDR1 SGHRS and CDR2 YFSETQ. This CDR3 region has 13 residues. The V end was cut by 3 bases, the J end by 5 bases, with 12 bases between. For the CDR3, the DNA is TGCGCCAGCAGCTATTCCCCCACCGACGAGCAGTACTTC. Translation: CASSYSPTDEQYF.

The gene calls are TRBV10-3 and TRBJ2-3; D is ambiguous. Germline V gene lookup returns CDR1 ENHRY and CDR2 SYGVKD. The CDR3 loop spans 16 amino acids. V was trimmed by 10 bases and J by 1 base, leaving 21 bases between them. CDR3 residues: CATHISGQPGTDTQYF. The CDR3, as DNA: TGTGCCACCCACATTTCGGGCCAGCCCGGCACAGATACGCAGTATTTT.